This T cell receptor beta chain was captured in a study of T cell responses to AZD1222 COVID-19 vaccine. Regarding the study as a whole: Breadth and depth of Spike-specific TCRs rose after two AZD1222 doses.

The table came from immunoSEQ multiplex PCR; TCRdb's copy has only in-frame clones and leaves some out. The table shows more than 90,000 clones, with 75% to 90% occurring only once. As concerns this clone: The antigen is undetermined.

The CDR3 runs to 18 residues. Trimming removed 4 bases from V and 0 bases from J; junction bases left unmatched: 13. Germline V CDR1 and CDR2: SGDLS, YYNGEE. V is TRBV9 and J is TRBJ1-5; TRBD1 matches 7 bases. The specimen comprised peripheral blood, sampled 28 days after the second AZD1222 dose. The receptor was isolated from an adult who received the AZD1222 COVID-19 vaccine. The DNA of the CDR3 is TGTGCCAGCAGCCCGGGGACAGATCCTTACTATAGCAATCAGCCCCAGCATTTT. This encodes CASSPGTDPYYSNQPQHF.